The present TCR beta chain was sequenced within a study of blood T cell repertoires in COVID-19. The junction had 7 bases not matched to a gene; V was cut back by 2 bases and J by 2 bases. CDR1 is SGDLS, CDR2 YYNGEE, per germline. This CDR3 has 17 amino acids. TCRdb's table, derived via immunoSEQ multiplex PCR, lists solely in-frame clones and lacks some. The table records about 520,000 clones, approximately 85% of them present only once. Sequenced sample: peripheral blood. The source is a human donor in a cohort sampled during active COVID-19. V and J are TRBV9 and TRBJ2-3; the match to TRBD2 covers 11 bases. The CDR3 sequence: CASSVELAGVATDTQYF. The DNA of the CDR3 is TGTGCCAGCAGCGTGGAACTAGCGGGAGTCGCCACAGATACGCAGTATTTT.